This TCR beta chain emerged from a study of T cells in Graves' hyperthyroidism and ophthalmopathy. Researchers took RNA transcripts and amplified the TCR beta CDR3 regions from them. Primed by the HTBI set, a first-round RT-PCR was run on the TCR CDR3. TCRdb itself ran the multiplex PCR reads through MiXCR, one entry per CDR3 protein. This sample has some 500,000 distinct CDR3 sequences, with over 13% found just once. The receptor was derived from a woman younger than 30 with Graves' hyperthyroidism. Sequences were obtained from blood.

The CDR3 DNA reads as TGTGCCAGCAGCAGGGGACTAGCTTCAGATACGCAGTATTTT. Protein: CASSRGLASDTQYF. V is TRBV9 and J is TRBJ2-3; 9 bases match TRBD2. Unmatched junction bases numbered 4, after V lost 4 bases and J lost 4 bases. The germline V gene has CDR1 SGDLS and CDR2 YYNGEE. The CDR3 loop spans 14 amino acids.